Listed below are T cell receptor beta chains from one sample, sequenced in a study of blood T cells in healthy people across ages. In TCRdb, the 5' RACE reads were re-called with MiXCR into one record per CDR3 protein. The data hold 1.5 million to 2 million distinct CDR3 sequences, with under 30% observed a single time. Sequenced input: blood. Source of these receptors: a woman in her 30s in good health. CDR3s include the opening cysteine and the closing phenylalanine or tryptophan. A D gene is named only where the DNA matches it firmly. Clone size is not always given. Where it is, it says once, few, many or a class for expanded clones.

J gene | clone size | V gene | D gene | CDR3 protein | CDR3 DNA
TRBJ2-3 | - | TRBV29-1 | - | CSPIAVSTDTQYF | TGCAGCCCCATAGCGGTTAGCACAGATACGCAGTATTTT
TRBJ2-3 | many | TRBV10-3 | - | CAIRETDTQYF | TGTGCCATCAGAGAGACAGATACGCAGTATTTT
TRBJ2-1 | many | TRBV12-3/TRBV12-4 | - | CASTPYNEQFF | TGTGCCAGCACTCCCTACAATGAGCAGTTCTTC
TRBJ2-5 | - | TRBV20-1 | TRBD2 | CSAGSGGAETQYF | TGCAGTGCTGGTAGCGGGGGGGCAGAGACCCAGTACTTC
TRBJ2-3 | few | TRBV29-1 | TRBD2 | CSSRGGAYNTDTQYF | TGCAGCTCCCGGGGGGGGGCGTATAACACAGATACGCAGTATTTT
TRBJ1-6 | few | TRBV5-1 | TRBD1 | CASSTTGGNSPLHF | TGCGCCAGCAGCACGACAGGGGGGAATTCACCCCTCCACTTT
TRBJ2-1 | - | TRBV11-2 | TRBD2 | CASSPPSGIGNEQFF | TGTGCCAGCAGCCCCCCTAGCGGGATCGGGAATGAGCAGTTCTTC
TRBJ1-6 | - | TRBV5-1 | - | CASSGRTPSSYNSPLHF | TGCGCCAGCAGCGGAAGGACTCCGAGCTCCTATAATTCACCCCTCCACTTT
TRBJ2-1 | few | TRBV6-1 | TRBD2 | CASSEPGLGNEQFF | TGTGCCAGCAGTGAACCGGGACTAGGGAATGAGCAGTTCTTC
TRBJ2-5 | few | TRBV5-1 | - | CASSFGAYQETQYF | TGCGCCAGCAGCTTTGGGGCCTACCAAGAGACCCAGTACTTC
TRBJ2-5 | few | TRBV20-1 | - | CSASGRGSTRTQYF | TGCAGTGCTAGCGGCCGGGGGTCCACGAGGACCCAGTACTTC
TRBJ1-1 | once | TRBV12-3/TRBV12-4 | - | CASSLGTLRTEAFF | TGTGCCAGCAGTTTGGGGACCTTGAGGACTGAAGCTTTCTTT
TRBJ1-5 | - | TRBV6-2/TRBV6-3 | - | CANSYIGGGQPQHF | TGTGCCAACAGCTACATAGGAGGCGGACAGCCCCAGCATTTT
TRBJ2-1 | - | TRBV28 | - | CASSLWEANEQFF | TGTGCCAGCAGTTTATGGGAGGCCAATGAGCAGTTCTTC
TRBJ1-2 | few | TRBV5-1 | - | CASSLGAPNYGYTF | TGCGCCAGCAGCTTGGGGGCCCCAAACTATGGCTACACCTTC
TRBJ2-1 | few | TRBV7-7 | - | CASSQGTTLNEQFF | TGTGCCAGCAGCCAAGGGACCACCCTGAATGAGCAGTTCTTC
TRBJ1-1 | many | TRBV29-1 | - | CSVRRHPNTEAFF | TGCAGCGTTAGAAGGCACCCGAACACTGAAGCTTTCTTT
TRBJ1-1 | - | TRBV3-1 | - | CASSQVSGEAEAFF | TGTGCCAGCAGCCAAGTGTCAGGGGAGGCTGAAGCTTTCTTT
TRBJ2-2 | - | TRBV3-1 | TRBD1 | CASRDSPSTGELFF | TGTGCCAGCCGGGACAGTCCTAGCACCGGGGAGCTGTTTTTT
TRBJ2-5 | - | TRBV4-1 | TRBD2 | CASSQAPVRGGQETQYF | TGCGCCAGCAGCCAAGCCCCTGTGCGGGGGGGTCAAGAGACCCAGTACTTC
TRBJ1-1 | - | TRBV6-5 | TRBD1 | CASGYYRGATEAFF | TGTGCCAGCGGGTATTACAGGGGTGCGACTGAAGCTTTCTTT
TRBJ2-3 | few | TRBV6-4 | TRBD2 | CASSDSSGGAADTQYF | TGTGCCAGCAGTGACTCTAGCGGGGGGGCAGCAGATACGCAGTATTTT
TRBJ2-5 | - | TRBV4-1 | TRBD2 | CASSHGGAGVGGTPYF | TGCGCCAGCAGCCACGGCGGAGCGGGAGTGGGGGGGACCCCGTACTTC
TRBJ2-5 | few | TRBV2 | - | CASKGDGETQYF | TGTGCCAGCAAGGGCGACGGGGAGACCCAGTACTTC
TRBJ2-1 | few | TRBV12-3/TRBV12-4 | TRBD2 | CASSLTSGNLNEQFF | TGTGCCAGCAGCCTAACTAGCGGGAATTTGAATGAGCAGTTCTTC
TRBJ2-3 | - | TRBV20-1 | - | CSAPAFGRCTDTQYF | TGCAGTGCCCCAGCCTTTGGGCGGTGCACAGATACGCAGTATTTT
TRBJ1-2 | many | TRBV5-5 | - | CASSQTGSGGYTF | TGTGCCAGCAGCCAAACAGGGTCGGGAGGCTACACCTTC
TRBJ1-4 | few | TRBV10-3 | - | CAISESDPARATNEKLFF | TGTGCCATCAGTGAGTCGGACCCTGCTCGGGCAACTAATGAAAAACTGTTTTTT
TRBJ2-2 | - | TRBV7-3 | - | CASSLSVPPTGELFF | TGTGCCAGCAGCTTAAGTGTACCCCCGACCGGGGAGCTGTTTTTT
TRBJ1-1 | few | TRBV6-1 | - | CAGARNTEAFF | TGTGCCGGAGCGAGGAACACTGAAGCTTTCTTT
TRBJ2-1 | many | TRBV11-2 | - | CASSLGGGTTRNEQFF | TGTGCCAGCAGCTTAGGGGGCGGGACCACCAGGAATGAGCAGTTCTTC
TRBJ2-1 | - | TRBV2 | - | CASRLTGTEQFF | TGTGCCAGCAGATTAACAGGGACTGAGCAGTTCTTC
TRBJ1-2 | - | TRBV29-1 | - | CSVEVGQSSYGYTF | TGCAGCGTTGAAGTTGGACAGAGCTCCTATGGCTACACCTTC
TRBJ1-5 | - | TRBV6-1 | - | CASREARSGTPQHF | TGTGCCAGCAGGGAAGCGCGGTCAGGAACTCCCCAGCATTTT
TRBJ2-3 | - | TRBV7-2 | - | CASSLLPGVGTDTQYF | TGTGCCAGCAGCTTGCTCCCGGGAGTGGGCACAGATACGCAGTATTTT
TRBJ1-2 | few | TRBV27 | TRBD1 | CASRNRGGVGYGYTF | TGTGCCAGCAGAAACAGGGGGGGGGTTGGGTATGGCTACACCTTC
TRBJ2-1 | - | TRBV7-9 | TRBD1 | CASSPQGAKSSYNEQFF | TGTGCCAGCAGCCCCCAGGGGGCGAAAAGCTCCTACAATGAGCAGTTCTTC
TRBJ2-1 | few | TRBV2 | - | CASSAISSYNEQFF | TGTGCCAGCAGTGCCATTAGCTCCTACAATGAGCAGTTCTTC
TRBJ2-5 | - | TRBV20-1 | - | CSAFAGYETQYF | TGCAGCGCGTTTGCGGGGTACGAGACCCAGTACTTC
TRBJ2-7 | few | TRBV20-1 | - | CSAFRHQPTSYNEQYF | TGCAGTGCTTTCCGACACCAACCCACCTCCTACAATGAGCAGTACTTC
TRBJ2-5 | many | TRBV29-1 | - | CSVQTGEAQYF | TGCAGCGTTCAAACAGGGGAGGCCCAGTACTTC
TRBJ2-5 | - | TRBV20-1 | - | CSAVQGRTQYF | TGCAGTGCTGTCCAGGGCCGAACCCAGTACTTC
TRBJ2-2 | few | TRBV10-3 | - | CAISAGTTGELFF | TGTGCCATCAGCGCCGGCACCACCGGGGAGCTGTTTTTT
TRBJ2-3 | - | TRBV20-1 | - | CSVGALSTDTQYF | TGCAGTGTTGGGGCTCTGAGTACAGATACGCAGTATTTT
TRBJ2-7 | few | TRBV9 | - | CAGSVRDSYEQYF | TGTGCCGGCAGCGTACGAGACTCCTACGAGCAGTACTTC
TRBJ1-2 | - | TRBV7-2 | - | CAIRWDGYTF | TGTGCCATCAGATGGGATGGCTACACCTTC
TRBJ2-1 | - | TRBV7-9 | - | CADSLWNEQFF | TGTGCCGACAGCTTGTGGAATGAGCAGTTCTTC
TRBJ2-7 | - | TRBV5-5 | TRBD2 | CASSLGPLAGPYEQYF | TGTGCCAGCAGCTTGGGTCCACTAGCGGGGCCCTACGAGCAGTACTTC
TRBJ2-3 | few | TRBV20-1 | - | CSAHVRTSTDTQYF | TGCAGTGCTCACGTACGAACTAGCACAGATACGCAGTATTTT
TRBJ2-7 | many | TRBV15 | TRBD1 | CATSRGGQGRQYF | TGTGCCACCAGCAGAGGGGGACAGGGACGGCAGTACTTC
TRBJ1-1 | - | TRBV5-1 | - | CASSLLGGGDTEAFF | TGCGCCAGCAGCTTGCTGGGGGGAGGGGACACTGAAGCTTTCTTT
TRBJ2-7 | few | TRBV15 | - | CATSFGVSPHEQYF | TGTGCCACCAGCTTCGGGGTATCGCCCCACGAGCAGTACTTC
TRBJ1-1 | - | TRBV12-3/TRBV12-4 | - | CASSRRGRTEAFF | TGTGCCAGCAGCCGCAGGGGACGCACTGAAGCTTTCTTT
TRBJ2-1 | many | TRBV24-1 | - | CATSGSVDEQFF | TGTGCCACCAGTGGAAGCGTTGATGAGCAGTTCTTC
TRBJ1-2 | - | TRBV20-1 | TRBD1 | CSARGGGGPGYTF | TGCAGTGCTAGGGGAGGGGGCGGCCCGGGCTACACCTTC
TRBJ2-5 | few | TRBV5-1 | - | CASSLGESDSQYF | TGCGCCAGCAGCTTGGGGGAAAGCGACTCGCAGTACTTC
TRBJ1-1 | - | TRBV12-3/TRBV12-4 | - | CASSLGRKVTDEAFF | TGTGCCAGCAGCCTAGGACGAAAGGTAACGGATGAAGCTTTCTTT
TRBJ2-7 | few | TRBV20-1 | - | CSARRASPYEQYF | TGCAGTGCTAGGAGAGCCTCTCCCTACGAGCAGTACTTC
TRBJ2-7 | many | TRBV5-1 | - | CASMARADSYEQYF | TGCGCCAGCATGGCTCGGGCGGATTCCTACGAGCAGTACTTC